The next 14 T cell receptor beta chains were all read from a single sample in a study of blood T cell repertoires in COVID-19. Clones were read by immunoSEQ multiplex PCR, and TCRdb kept only the in-frame ones, dropping some. The table includes about 200,000 clones, around 80% detected once. The sequenced sample consisted of peripheral blood. These receptors all come from a man aged 35 to 55 with acute or convalescent COVID-19.

The rearrangement links TRBV6-2 or TRBV6-3 to TRBJ1-1; 9 bases fit TRBD1. V gave up 6 bases and J gave up 5 bases; unmatched junction bases: 7. The germline gives CDR1 MNHEY, CDR2 SVGEGT. The CDR3 is made up of 14 amino acids. Written as DNA, the CDR3 is TGTGCCAGCAGCCGGGACAGGGTGGGGACTGAAGCTTTCTTT. This sequence encodes CASSRDRVGTEAFF.

This rearrangement joins TRBV9 to TRBJ2-1, with 8 positions matching TRBD2. Germline V gene data show CDR1 as SGDLS and CDR2 as YYNGEE. Unmatched junction bases numbered 9, after V lost 4 bases and J lost 6 bases. The CDR3 is 15 amino acids. The CDR3 reads CASSPRSGSGNEQFF. The CDR3, as DNA: TGTGCCAGCAGCCCCAGAAGCGGGAGTGGCAATGAGCAGTTCTTC. Full variable domain (outside the CDR3, taken from reference TRBV9 and TRBJ2-1): DSGVTQTPKHLITATGQRVTLRCSPRSGDLSVYWYQQSLDQGLQFLIQYYNGEERAKGNILERFSAQQFPDLHSELNLSSLELGDSALYFCASSPRSGSGNEQFFGPGTRLTVL.

This chain uses TRBV7-9 with TRBJ2-1; a possible D gene is TRBD2 (5 bases). CDR3 length: 15 amino acids. V dropped 5 bases and J dropped 1 base, with 12 bases sitting between them. Germline-derived CDR1 and CDR2 are SEHNR and FQNEAQ (reference sequence). CDR3 loop: CASSPSGPSYNEQFF. The CDR3 nucleotides read TGTGCCAGCAGCCCGAGCGGCCCATCCTACAATGAGCAGTTCTTC.

The rearrangement joins TRBV10-3 to TRBJ2-5; tentatively, D is TRBD1 (6 bases). From germline, CDR1 is ENHRY and CDR2 SYGVKD. The CDR3 length is 13 residues. The V end was cut by 10 bases, the J end by 5 bases, with 17 bases between. In nucleotides, the CDR3 is TGTGCCACCATGGGGGCACAATTCGAGACCCAGTACTTC. Encoded protein: CATMGAQFETQYF.

The V gene is TRBV18, the J gene TRBJ2-1; no firm D call. This CDR3 comprises 13 residues. The V and J ends lost 4 bases and 5 bases respectively, with 9 bases between them. Germline values: CDR1 KGHSH, CDR2 LQKENI. This chain's CDR3 is CASSRAPDNEQFF. Written as DNA, the CDR3 is TGTGCCAGCTCACGAGCGCCGGACAATGAGCAGTTCTTC.

This chain uses TRBV5-6 with TRBJ1-3, with 10 bases aligning to TRBD1. The germline gives CDR1 SGHDT, CDR2 YYEEEE. J gave up 3 bases and V 3 bases, and 6 bases lay outside the gene matches. This CDR3 is built from 16 residues. CDR3 nucleotides: TGTGCCAGCAGCTCACTGGACAGGGGGAGTGGAAACACCATATATTTT. Translated: CASSSLDRGSGNTIYF.

V and J are TRBV19 and TRBJ1-4; TRBD1 might be the D (6 bases). The CDR3 is 15 residues long. Trimming removed 3 bases at V and 7 bases at J, with 15 bases between. Per germline, CDR1 LNHDA and CDR2 SQIVND (reference sequence). The CDR3: CASSIQWGQGEKLFF. The CDR3 DNA reads as TGTGCCAGTAGTATTCAGTGGGGGCAAGGTGAAAAACTGTTTTTT.

The chain recombines TRBV12-3 or TRBV12-4 with TRBJ1-3; D not resolved. V shed 3 bases and J shed 4 bases, with 7 bases lying between them. The CDR3 spans 13 residues. Here the CDR3 reads CASSFPVGNTIYF. The DNA for the CDR3 is TGTGCCAGCAGTTTCCCGGTCGGAAACACCATATATTTT.

The sample holds a few counts of this clone. The V and J genes are TRBV28 and TRBJ1-1; no definite D call. V lost 2 bases, J lost 0 bases, and 10 bases lay in between. This CDR3 comprises 15 residues. Germline CDR1 MDHEN, CDR2 SYDVKM. CDR3 in amino acids: CASSLPQSMNTEAFF. The CDR3 nucleotides read TGTGCCAGCAGTTTACCACAGAGCATGAACACTGAAGCTTTCTTT.

CDR3: CASTRDTSYNEQFF. In DNA, the CDR3 is TGTGCCAGCACTCGGGACACTTCCTACAATGAGCAGTTCTTC. The V gene is TRBV28, the J gene TRBJ2-1, with TRBD1 as a possible D gene (6 bases). Trimming removed 7 bases from V and 1 base from J, with 11 bases in between. The CDR3 spans 14 residues. Per germline, CDR1 MDHEN and CDR2 SYDVKM.

The V call is TRBV4-2, the J call TRBJ1-3; 10 positions agree with TRBD1. CDR1 is LGHNA and CDR2 is YNFKEQ in the germline V gene. The CDR3 contains 15 residues. V lost 8 bases to trimming and J lost 4 bases; unmatched junction nucleotides: 8. CDR3 residues: CASVGTGADGNTIYF. CDR3 DNA: TGTGCCAGCGTCGGGACAGGGGCAGACGGAAACACCATATATTTT.

The rearrangement joins TRBV12-3 or TRBV12-4 to TRBJ1-1, with D maybe TRBD1 (5 bases). The V end was cut by 6 bases, the J end by 1 base, with 9 bases between. This CDR3 has 13 amino acids. CDR3 in amino acids: CASRTQENTEAFF. CDR3 nucleotides: TGTGCCAGCAGAACACAGGAGAACACTGAAGCTTTCTTT.

This chain links TRBV4-3 with TRBJ2-3; D call uncertain. The CDR3 runs 14 residues. V was trimmed by 0 bases and J by 6 bases, leaving 10 bases between them. CDR1 and CDR2 (germline): LGHNA, YSLEER. The chain's CDR3 is CASSQESSGDTQYF. The CDR3 DNA reads as TGCGCCAGCAGCCAAGAATCCTCCGGGGATACGCAGTATTTT.

This clone was seen just once. The V and J genes are TRBV30 and TRBJ1-2, with 7 bases identical to TRBD1. The CDR3 has 13 residues. Unmatched junction bases numbered 11, after V lost 5 bases and J lost 8 bases. Germline V CDR1 and CDR2: GTSNPN, SVGIG (reference sequence). The CDR3 reads CAWALGDSRGYTF. Here the CDR3 DNA reads TGTGCCTGGGCCCTGGGGGACAGTCGGGGCTACACCTTC.